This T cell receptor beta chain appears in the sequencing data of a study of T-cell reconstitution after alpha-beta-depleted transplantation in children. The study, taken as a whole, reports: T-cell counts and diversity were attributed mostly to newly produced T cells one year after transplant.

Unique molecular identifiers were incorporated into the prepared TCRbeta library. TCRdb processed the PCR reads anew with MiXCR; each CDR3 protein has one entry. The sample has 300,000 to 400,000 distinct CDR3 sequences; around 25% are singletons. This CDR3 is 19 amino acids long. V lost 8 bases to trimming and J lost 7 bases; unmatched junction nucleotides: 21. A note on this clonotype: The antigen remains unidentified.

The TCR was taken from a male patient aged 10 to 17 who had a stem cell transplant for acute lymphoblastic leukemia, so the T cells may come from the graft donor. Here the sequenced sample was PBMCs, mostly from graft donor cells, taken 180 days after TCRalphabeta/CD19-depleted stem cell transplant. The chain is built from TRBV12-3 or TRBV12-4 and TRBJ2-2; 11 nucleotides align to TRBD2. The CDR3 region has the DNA TGTGCCAGCCGCCCCGGGTCGGGTAGTAGCGGGAGGGCCATCGGGGAGCTGTTTTTT. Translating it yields CASRPGSGSSGRAIGELFF.